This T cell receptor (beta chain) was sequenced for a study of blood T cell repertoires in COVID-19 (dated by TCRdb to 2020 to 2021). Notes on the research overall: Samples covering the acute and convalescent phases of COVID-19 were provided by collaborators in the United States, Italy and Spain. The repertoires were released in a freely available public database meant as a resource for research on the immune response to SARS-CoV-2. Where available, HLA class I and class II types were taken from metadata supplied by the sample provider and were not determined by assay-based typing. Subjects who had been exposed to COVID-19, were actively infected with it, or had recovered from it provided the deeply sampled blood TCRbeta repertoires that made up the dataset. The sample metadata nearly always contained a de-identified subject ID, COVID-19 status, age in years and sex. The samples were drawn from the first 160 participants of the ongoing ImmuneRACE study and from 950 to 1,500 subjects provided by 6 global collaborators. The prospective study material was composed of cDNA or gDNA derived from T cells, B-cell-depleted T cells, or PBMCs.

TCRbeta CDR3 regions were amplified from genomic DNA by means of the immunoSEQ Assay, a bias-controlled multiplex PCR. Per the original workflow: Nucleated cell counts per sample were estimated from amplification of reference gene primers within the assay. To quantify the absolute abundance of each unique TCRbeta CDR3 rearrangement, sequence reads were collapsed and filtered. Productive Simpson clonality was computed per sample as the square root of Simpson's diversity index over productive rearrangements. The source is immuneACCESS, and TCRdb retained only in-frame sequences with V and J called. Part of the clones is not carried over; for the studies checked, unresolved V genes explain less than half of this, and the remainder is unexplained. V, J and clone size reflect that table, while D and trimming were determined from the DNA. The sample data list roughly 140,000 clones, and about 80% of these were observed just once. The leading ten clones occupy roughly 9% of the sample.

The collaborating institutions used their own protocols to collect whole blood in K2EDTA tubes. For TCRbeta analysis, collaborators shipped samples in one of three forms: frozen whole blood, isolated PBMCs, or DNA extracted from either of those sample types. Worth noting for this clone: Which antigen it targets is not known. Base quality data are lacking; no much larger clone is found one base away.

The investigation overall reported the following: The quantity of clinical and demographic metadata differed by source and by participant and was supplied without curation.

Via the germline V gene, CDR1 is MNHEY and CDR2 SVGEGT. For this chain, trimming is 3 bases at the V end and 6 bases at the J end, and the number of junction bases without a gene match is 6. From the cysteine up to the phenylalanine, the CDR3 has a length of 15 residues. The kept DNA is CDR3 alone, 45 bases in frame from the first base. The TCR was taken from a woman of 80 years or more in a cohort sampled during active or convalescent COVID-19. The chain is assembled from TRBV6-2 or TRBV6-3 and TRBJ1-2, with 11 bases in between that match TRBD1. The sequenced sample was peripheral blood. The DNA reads TGTGCCAGCAGTTATCCAAGGACAGGGGGCGATGGCTACACCTTC. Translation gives CASSYPRTGGDGYTF.